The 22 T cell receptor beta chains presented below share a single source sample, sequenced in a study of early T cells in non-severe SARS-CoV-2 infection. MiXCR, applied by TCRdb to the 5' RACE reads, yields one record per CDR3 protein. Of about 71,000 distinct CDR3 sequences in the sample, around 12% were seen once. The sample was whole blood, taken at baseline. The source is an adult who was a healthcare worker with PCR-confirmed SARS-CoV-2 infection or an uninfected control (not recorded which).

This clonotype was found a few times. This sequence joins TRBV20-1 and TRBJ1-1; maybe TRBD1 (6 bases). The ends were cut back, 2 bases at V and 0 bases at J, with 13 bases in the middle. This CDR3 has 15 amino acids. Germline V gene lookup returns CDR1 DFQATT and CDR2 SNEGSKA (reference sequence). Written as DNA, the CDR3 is TGCAGTGCTAGAAAAACAGGGCAAGTGAACACTGAAGCTTTCTTT. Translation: CSARKTGQVNTEAFF.

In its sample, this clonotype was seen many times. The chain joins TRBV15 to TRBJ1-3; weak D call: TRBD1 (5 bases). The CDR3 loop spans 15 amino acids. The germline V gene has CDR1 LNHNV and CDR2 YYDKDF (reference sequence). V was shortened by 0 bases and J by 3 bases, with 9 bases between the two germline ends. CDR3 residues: CATSREQGGGNTIYF. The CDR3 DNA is TGTGCCACCAGCAGAGAGCAGGGCGGTGGAAACACCATATATTTT.

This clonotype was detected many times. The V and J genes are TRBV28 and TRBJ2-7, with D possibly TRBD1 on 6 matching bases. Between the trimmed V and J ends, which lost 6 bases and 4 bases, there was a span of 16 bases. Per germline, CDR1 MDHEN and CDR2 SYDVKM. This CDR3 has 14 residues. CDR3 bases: TGTGCCAGCAGCACAACAGGGATAGGGTACGAGCAGTACTTC. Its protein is CASSTTGIGYEQYF.

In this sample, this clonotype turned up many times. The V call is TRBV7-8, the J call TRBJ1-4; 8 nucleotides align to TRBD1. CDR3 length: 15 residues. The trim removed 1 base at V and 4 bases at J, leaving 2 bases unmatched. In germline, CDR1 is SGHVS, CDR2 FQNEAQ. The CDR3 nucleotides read TGTGCCAGCAGCTTAGGGGACAGGCGTAATGAAAAACTGTTTTTT. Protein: CASSLGDRRNEKLFF.

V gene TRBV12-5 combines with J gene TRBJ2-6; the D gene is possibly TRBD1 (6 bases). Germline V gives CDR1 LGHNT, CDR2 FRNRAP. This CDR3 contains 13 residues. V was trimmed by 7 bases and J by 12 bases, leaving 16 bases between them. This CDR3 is CASAPGEIGVLTF. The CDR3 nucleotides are TGTGCTAGTGCCCCAGGGGAAATAGGCGTCCTGACTTTC.

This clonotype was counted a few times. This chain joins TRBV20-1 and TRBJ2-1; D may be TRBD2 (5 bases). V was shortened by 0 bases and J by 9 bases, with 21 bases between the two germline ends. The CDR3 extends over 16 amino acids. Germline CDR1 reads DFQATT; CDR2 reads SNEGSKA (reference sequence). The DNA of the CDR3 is TGCAGTGCTAGAGATACCGGGATAGTCGGGGATATTGAGCAGTTCTTC. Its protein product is CSARDTGIVGDIEQFF.

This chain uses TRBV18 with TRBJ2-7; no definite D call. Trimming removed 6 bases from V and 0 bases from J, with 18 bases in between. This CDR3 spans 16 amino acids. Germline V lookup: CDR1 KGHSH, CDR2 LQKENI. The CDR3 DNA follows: TGTGCCAGCTCCTCCAATCCGCCAGGATCCTCCTACGAGCAGTACTTC. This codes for CASSSNPPGSSYEQYF.

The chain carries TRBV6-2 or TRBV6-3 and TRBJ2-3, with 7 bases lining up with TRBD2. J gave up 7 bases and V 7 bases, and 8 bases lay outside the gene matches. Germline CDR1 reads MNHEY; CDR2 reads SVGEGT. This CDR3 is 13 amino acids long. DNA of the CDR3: TGTGCCAGCAAGAGACTAGCCGCGAATACGCAGTATTTT. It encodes CASKRLAANTQYF.

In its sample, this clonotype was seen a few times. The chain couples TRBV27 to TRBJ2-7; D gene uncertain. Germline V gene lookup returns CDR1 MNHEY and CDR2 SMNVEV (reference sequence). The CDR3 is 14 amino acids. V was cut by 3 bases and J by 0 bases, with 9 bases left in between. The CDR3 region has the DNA TGTGCCAGCAGTTTCGTCGGGTCCTCCTACGAGCAGTACTTC. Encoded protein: CASSFVGSSYEQYF.

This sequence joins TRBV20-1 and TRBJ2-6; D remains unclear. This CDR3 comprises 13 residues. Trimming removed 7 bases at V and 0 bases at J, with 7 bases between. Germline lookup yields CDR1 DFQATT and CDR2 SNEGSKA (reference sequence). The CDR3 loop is CSVAGSGANVLTF. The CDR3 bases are TGCAGTGTTGCTGGCTCTGGGGCCAACGTCCTGACTTTC.

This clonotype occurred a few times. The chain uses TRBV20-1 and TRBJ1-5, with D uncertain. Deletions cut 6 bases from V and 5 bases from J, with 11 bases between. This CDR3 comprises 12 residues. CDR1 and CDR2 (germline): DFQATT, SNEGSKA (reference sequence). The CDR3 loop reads CSATRPDQPQHF. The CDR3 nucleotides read TGCAGTGCCACCCGCCCCGATCAGCCCCAGCATTTT.

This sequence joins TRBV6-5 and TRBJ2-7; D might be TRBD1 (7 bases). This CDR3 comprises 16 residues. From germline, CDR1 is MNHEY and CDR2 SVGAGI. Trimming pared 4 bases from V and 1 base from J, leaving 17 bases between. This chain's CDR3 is CASSSPRRGTSYEQYF. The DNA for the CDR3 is TGTGCCAGCAGTTCCCCTCGCAGGGGGACTTCCTACGAGCAGTACTTC.

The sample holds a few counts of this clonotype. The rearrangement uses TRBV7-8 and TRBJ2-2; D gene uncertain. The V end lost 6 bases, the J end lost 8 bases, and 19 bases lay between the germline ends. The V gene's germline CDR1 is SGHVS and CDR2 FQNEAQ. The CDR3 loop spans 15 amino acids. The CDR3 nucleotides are TGTGCCAGCAGAAAGTTCCTGGGGATGGGAGGGGAGCTGTTTTTT. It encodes CASRKFLGMGGELFF.

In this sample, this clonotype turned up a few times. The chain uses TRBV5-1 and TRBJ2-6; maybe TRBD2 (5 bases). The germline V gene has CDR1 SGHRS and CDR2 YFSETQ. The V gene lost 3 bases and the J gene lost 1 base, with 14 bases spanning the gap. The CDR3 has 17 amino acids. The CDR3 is CASSSGTGLSGANVLTF. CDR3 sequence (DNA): TGCGCCAGCAGCTCGGGAACCGGACTTTCTGGGGCCAACGTCCTGACTTTC.

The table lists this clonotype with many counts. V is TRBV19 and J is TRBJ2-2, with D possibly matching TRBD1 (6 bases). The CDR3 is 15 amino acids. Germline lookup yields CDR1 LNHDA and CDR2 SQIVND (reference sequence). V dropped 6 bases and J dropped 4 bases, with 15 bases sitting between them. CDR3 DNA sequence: TGTGCCAGTAGACGCGGAGGCAGGGGCACCGGGGAGCTGTTTTTT. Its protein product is CASRRGGRGTGELFF. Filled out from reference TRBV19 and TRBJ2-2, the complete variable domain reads DGGITQSPKYLFRKEGQNVTLSCEQNLNHDAMYWYRQDPGQGLRLIYYSQIVNDFQKGDIAEGYSVSREKKESFPLTVTSAQKNPTAFYLCASRRGGRGTGELFFGEGSRLTVL.

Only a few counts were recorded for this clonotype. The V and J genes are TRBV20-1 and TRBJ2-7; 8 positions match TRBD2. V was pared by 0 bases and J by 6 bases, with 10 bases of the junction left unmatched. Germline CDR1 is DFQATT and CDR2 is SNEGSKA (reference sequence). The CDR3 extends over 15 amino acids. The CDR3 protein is CSARDSGGAVREQYF. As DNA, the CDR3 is TGCAGTGCTAGAGATTCCGGGGGGGCGGTCCGCGAGCAGTACTTC.

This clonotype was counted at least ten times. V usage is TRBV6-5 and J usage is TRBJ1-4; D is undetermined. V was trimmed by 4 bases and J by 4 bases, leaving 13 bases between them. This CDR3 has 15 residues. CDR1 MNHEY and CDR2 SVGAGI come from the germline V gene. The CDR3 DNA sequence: TGTGCCAGCAGTTTAAACCCGGGCTATAATGAAAAACTGTTTTTT. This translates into CASSLNPGYNEKLFF.

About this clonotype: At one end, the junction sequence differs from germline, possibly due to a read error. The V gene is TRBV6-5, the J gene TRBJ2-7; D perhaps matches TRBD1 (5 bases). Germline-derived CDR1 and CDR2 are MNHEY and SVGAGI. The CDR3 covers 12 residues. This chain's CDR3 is CASSYSGHEQNF. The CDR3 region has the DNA TGTGCCAGCAGTTACTCGGGGCACGAGCAGAACTTC.

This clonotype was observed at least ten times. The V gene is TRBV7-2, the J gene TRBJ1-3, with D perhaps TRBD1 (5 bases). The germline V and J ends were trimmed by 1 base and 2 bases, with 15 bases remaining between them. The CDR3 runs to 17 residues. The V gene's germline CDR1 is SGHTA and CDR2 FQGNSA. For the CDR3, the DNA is TGTGCCAGCAGCTTAGGATTCGGGGACTGGGCTGGAAACACCATATATTTT. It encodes CASSLGFGDWAGNTIYF.

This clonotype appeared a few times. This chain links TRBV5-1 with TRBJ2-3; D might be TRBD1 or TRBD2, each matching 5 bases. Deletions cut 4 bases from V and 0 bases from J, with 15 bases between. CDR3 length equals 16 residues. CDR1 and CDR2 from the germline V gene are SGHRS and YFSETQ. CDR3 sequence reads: CASSTGTAGSTDTQYF. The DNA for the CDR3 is TGCGCCAGCAGCACCGGGACCGCCGGGAGCACAGATACGCAGTATTTT.

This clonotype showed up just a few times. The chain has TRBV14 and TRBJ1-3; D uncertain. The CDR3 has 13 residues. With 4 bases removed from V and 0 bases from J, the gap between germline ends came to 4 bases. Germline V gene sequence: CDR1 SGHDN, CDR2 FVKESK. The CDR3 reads CASSLLSGNTIYF. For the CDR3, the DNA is TGTGCCAGCAGCCTTCTCTCTGGAAACACCATATATTTT.

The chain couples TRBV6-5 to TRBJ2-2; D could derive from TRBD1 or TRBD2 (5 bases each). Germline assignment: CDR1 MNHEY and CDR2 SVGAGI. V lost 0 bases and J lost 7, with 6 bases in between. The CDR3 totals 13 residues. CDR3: CASSYSGVGELFF. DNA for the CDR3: TGTGCCAGCAGTTACTCGGGGGTCGGGGAGCTGTTTTTT.